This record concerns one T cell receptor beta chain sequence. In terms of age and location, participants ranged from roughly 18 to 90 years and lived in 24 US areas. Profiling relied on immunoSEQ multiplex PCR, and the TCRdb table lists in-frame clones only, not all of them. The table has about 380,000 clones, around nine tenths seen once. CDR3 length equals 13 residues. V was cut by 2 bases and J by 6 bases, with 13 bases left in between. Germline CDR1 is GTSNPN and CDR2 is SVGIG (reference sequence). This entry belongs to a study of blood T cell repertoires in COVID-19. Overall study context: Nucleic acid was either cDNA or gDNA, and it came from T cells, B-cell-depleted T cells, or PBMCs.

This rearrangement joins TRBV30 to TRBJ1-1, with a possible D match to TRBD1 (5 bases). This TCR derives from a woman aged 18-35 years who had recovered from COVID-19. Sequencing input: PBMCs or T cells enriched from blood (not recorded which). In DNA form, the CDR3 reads TGTGCCTGGAGTTCTCAGGGTCTCGCTGAAGCTTTCTTT. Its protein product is CAWSSQGLAEAFF.